This TCR beta chain was captured by sequencing in a study of shared clonotypes between healthy human individuals. Concerning this clone: The antigen is not known.

Germline trimming cut 8 bases from V and 7 bases from J; bases unmatched to any gene: 17. CDR1 is GTSNPN, CDR2 SVGIG, per germline (reference sequence). The length of the CDR3 is 16 residues. Measured with immunoSEQ multiplex PCR; TCRdb has only the in-frame clones, and not every one. The sample lists over 850,000 clones, around three quarters occurring once. Study results and caveats: In this cohort, only blood was sampled, and tissue repertoires likely differ.

It was into CD45RA+ naive and CD45RA-negative memory subsets that the CD4+ cells were split. The TCR comes from a man in his late teens or twenties in good health. Some clones in this sample may be carry-over from other donors' samples. V gene TRBV30 combines with J gene TRBJ2-1, with TRBD2 identical over 10 bases. Sequencing was carried out using memory CD4+ T cells from PBMCs. Subset noted: CD45RA-negative fraction. The CDR3 nucleotides are TGTGCCCGAGCGGGAGGGCTAAGCGTGGTTAGGAATGAGCAGTTCTTC. Translation: CARAGGLSVVRNEQFF.